A selection of T cell receptor beta chains follows, all from one sample in a study of early stage breast cancer tumors. TCRdb's table, derived via immunoSEQ multiplex PCR, lists solely in-frame clones and lacks some. Of tens of thousands of clones listed, over 65% were seen once; the top ten hold nearly 3.5%. Material: blood. Every receptor here comes from a person aged 25-39 years with breast cancer. The CDR3 runs from the conserved cysteine through the conserved F or W. D genes are given only for firm matches. Some rows mark clone size as missing; the rest say once, few, many or name a class of expanded clone.

CDR3 length: 14; V gene: TRBV7-9; J gene: TRBJ2-5; clone size: -; D gene: -; CDR3 DNA: TGTGCCAGCACCGCGGGACTCGATCAAGAGACCCAGTACTTC; CDR3 protein: CASTAGLDQETQYF
CDR3 length: 13; V gene: TRBV6-5; J gene: TRBJ2-7; clone size: -; D gene: TRBD2; CDR3 DNA: TGTGCCAGCAGAGGACTAGCGGGAGACGAGCAGTACTTC; CDR3 protein: CASRGLAGDEQYF
CDR3 length: 14; V gene: TRBV19; J gene: TRBJ1-5; clone size: -; D gene: -; CDR3 DNA: TGTGCCAGTACTAAAGGACTGGAGGATCAGCCCCAGCATTTT; CDR3 protein: CASTKGLEDQPQHF
CDR3 length: 15; V gene: TRBV6-6; J gene: TRBJ2-7; clone size: -; D gene: -; CDR3 DNA: TGTGCCAGCAGTTACTCGACTCCCCTGGCTGCCGAGCAGTACTTC; CDR3 protein: CASSYSTPLAAEQYF
CDR3 length: 14; V gene: TRBV18; J gene: TRBJ1-1; clone size: -; D gene: TRBD1; CDR3 DNA: TGTGCCAGCACCTGGGACAGCTTGAACACTGAAGCTTTCTTT; CDR3 protein: CASTWDSLNTEAFF
CDR3 length: 15; V gene: TRBV29-1; J gene: TRBJ1-1; clone size: -; D gene: -; CDR3 DNA: TGCAGCGTTACCCCCGTGGACCACGGCAACACTGAAGCTTTCTTT; CDR3 protein: CSVTPVDHGNTEAFF
CDR3 length: 14; V gene: TRBV7-9; J gene: TRBJ1-1; clone size: few; D gene: -; CDR3 DNA: TGTGCCAGCAGCGTCGAGGCGAGCGACACTGAAGCTTTCTTT; CDR3 protein: CASSVEASDTEAFF
CDR3 length: 21; V gene: TRBV6-1; J gene: TRBJ1-3; clone size: -; D gene: TRBD1; CDR3 DNA: TGTGCCAGCAGTGAAAGGGGGCCGGGACAGCTGGCTCCGGCGTCTGGAAACACCATATATTTT; CDR3 protein: CASSERGPGQLAPASGNTIYF
CDR3 length: 13; V gene: TRBV5-4; J gene: TRBJ1-1; clone size: -; D gene: -; CDR3 DNA: TGTGCCAGCAGCTTAAGGACGAACACTGAAGCTTTCTTT; CDR3 protein: CASSLRTNTEAFF
CDR3 length: 13; V gene: TRBV19; J gene: TRBJ2-5; clone size: -; D gene: -; CDR3 DNA: TGTGCCAGTCGAAACAGTCCACAAGAGACCCAGTACTTC; CDR3 protein: CASRNSPQETQYF
CDR3 length: 15; V gene: TRBV19; J gene: TRBJ1-2; clone size: -; D gene: TRBD1; CDR3 DNA: TGTGCCAGTAGTATTTCCCACAGGGGTGACGATGGCTACACCTTC; CDR3 protein: CASSISHRGDDGYTF
CDR3 length: 14; V gene: TRBV30; J gene: TRBJ1-3; clone size: -; D gene: -; CDR3 DNA: TGTGCCTGGAGTGTACGGGTCCCTGGAAACACCATATATTTT; CDR3 protein: CAWSVRVPGNTIYF
CDR3 length: 16; V gene: TRBV6-5; J gene: TRBJ2-1; clone size: -; D gene: -; CDR3 DNA: TGTGCCAGCAGTTACGGGGGGGCAGGCCCTTACAATGAGCAGTTCTTC; CDR3 protein: CASSYGGAGPYNEQFF
CDR3 length: 17; V gene: TRBV5-1; J gene: TRBJ2-3; clone size: -; D gene: TRBD2; CDR3 DNA: TGCGCCAGCAGCTTCGGGGGGGTTCCTAGCGAAACAGATACGCAGTATTTT; CDR3 protein: CASSFGGVPSETDTQYF
CDR3 length: 17; V gene: TRBV9; J gene: TRBJ1-2; clone size: -; D gene: -; CDR3 DNA: TGTGCCAGCAGCGTCGAACCGGGAGCACTTTCTTCCTATGGCTACACCTTC; CDR3 protein: CASSVEPGALSSYGYTF
CDR3 length: 17; V gene: TRBV5-8; J gene: TRBJ2-7; clone size: -; D gene: -; CDR3 DNA: TGTGCCAGCAGCTTGGTAAGGTGGCGGGGTCTCTCCTACGAGCAGTACTTC; CDR3 protein: CASSLVRWRGLSYEQYF
CDR3 length: 15; V gene: TRBV7-9; J gene: TRBJ2-3; clone size: -; D gene: TRBD2; CDR3 DNA: TGTGCCAGCGACCGACTAGCGGAAATCACAGATACGCAGTATTTT; CDR3 protein: CASDRLAEITDTQYF
CDR3 length: 16; V gene: TRBV2; J gene: TRBJ2-7; clone size: -; D gene: TRBD1; CDR3 DNA: TGTGCCAGCAGGGAACGACTGACAGGGGTCCACTACGAGCAGTACTTC; CDR3 protein: CASRERLTGVHYEQYF
CDR3 length: 14; V gene: TRBV5-8; J gene: TRBJ2-3; clone size: -; D gene: TRBD2; CDR3 DNA: TGTGCCAGCAGCTCCGGGGGGGCAGCAGATACGCAGTATTTT; CDR3 protein: CASSSGGAADTQYF
CDR3 length: 13; V gene: TRBV6-5; J gene: TRBJ1-5; clone size: -; D gene: -; CDR3 DNA: TGTGCCAGCAGAAGACAGCACAATCAGCCCCAGCATTTT; CDR3 protein: CASRRQHNQPQHF
CDR3 length: 14; V gene: TRBV2; J gene: TRBJ2-2; clone size: -; D gene: TRBD1; CDR3 DNA: TGTGCCAGCAGCGACCACAGGGGGCCCGGGGAGCTGTTTTTT; CDR3 protein: CASSDHRGPGELFF
CDR3 length: 14; V gene: TRBV19; J gene: TRBJ1-5; clone size: few; D gene: TRBD1; CDR3 DNA: TGTGCCAGTAGACTAACAGGGGGTCGGCAGCCCCAGCATTTT; CDR3 protein: CASRLTGGRQPQHF
CDR3 length: 17; V gene: TRBV18; J gene: TRBJ2-3; clone size: -; D gene: TRBD2; CDR3 DNA: TGTGCCAGCTCATCCGTTGGACTAGCGGCTAGCACAGATACGCAGTATTTT; CDR3 protein: CASSSVGLAASTDTQYF
CDR3 length: 15; V gene: TRBV11-1; J gene: TRBJ2-1; clone size: -; D gene: TRBD2; CDR3 DNA: TGTGCCAGCAGCTTAGTTACTAGCGGATACAATGAGCAGTTCTTC; CDR3 protein: CASSLVTSGYNEQFF
CDR3 length: 16; V gene: TRBV5-5; J gene: TRBJ1-2; clone size: -; D gene: TRBD1; CDR3 DNA: TGTGCCAGCAGCTTGATCCAGGGGGAATCAGGGTATGGCTACACCTTC; CDR3 protein: CASSLIQGESGYGYTF
CDR3 length: 15; V gene: TRBV7-2; J gene: TRBJ1-1; clone size: -; D gene: TRBD1; CDR3 DNA: TGTGCCAGCAGCTTACGTGGGCAGGGGGACGCTGAAGCTTTCTTT; CDR3 protein: CASSLRGQGDAEAFF
CDR3 length: 13; V gene: TRBV18; J gene: TRBJ2-7; clone size: -; D gene: -; CDR3 DNA: TGTGCCAGCTCACCGGGAAGGGTAAACGAGCAGTACTTC; CDR3 protein: CASSPGRVNEQYF
CDR3 length: 12; V gene: TRBV5-4; J gene: TRBJ1-1; clone size: few; D gene: -; CDR3 DNA: TGTGCCAGCAGCCGCCAGGGACCTGAAGCTTTCTTT; CDR3 protein: CASSRQGPEAFF
CDR3 length: 13; V gene: TRBV7-8; J gene: TRBJ1-1; clone size: -; D gene: TRBD1; CDR3 DNA: TGTGCCAGCAGCTTACAGGGGGACACTGAAGCTTTCTTT; CDR3 protein: CASSLQGDTEAFF
CDR3 length: 11; V gene: TRBV27; J gene: TRBJ2-2; clone size: few; D gene: -; CDR3 DNA: TGTGCCAGCAAGAACACCGGGGAGCTGTTTTTT; CDR3 protein: CASKNTGELFF
CDR3 length: 16; V gene: TRBV5-1; J gene: TRBJ1-4; clone size: -; D gene: TRBD1; CDR3 DNA: TGCGCCAGCAGCCTACAGGGGGGGGGAGCTAATGAAAAACTGTTTTTT; CDR3 protein: CASSLQGGGANEKLFF
CDR3 length: 14; V gene: TRBV5-5; J gene: TRBJ2-3; clone size: -; D gene: -; CDR3 DNA: TGTGCCAGCAGATCTGCCCCCCACACAGATACGCAGTATTTT; CDR3 protein: CASRSAPHTDTQYF
CDR3 length: 15; V gene: TRBV18; J gene: TRBJ1-2; clone size: few; D gene: -; CDR3 DNA: TGTGCCAGCTCACCCGTTGATGAGGGGGTAGGTGGCTACACCTTC; CDR3 protein: CASSPVDEGVGGYTF
CDR3 length: 13; V gene: TRBV7-2; J gene: TRBJ2-3; clone size: -; D gene: -; CDR3 DNA: TGTGCCAGCAGCTTAGAACTCCTTGGGTCGCAGTATTTT; CDR3 protein: CASSLELLGSQYF
CDR3 length: 14; V gene: TRBV7-2; J gene: TRBJ2-3; clone size: -; D gene: -; CDR3 DNA: TGTGCCAGCAGCTTAGCGGGACGCACAGATACGCAGTATTTT; CDR3 protein: CASSLAGRTDTQYF
CDR3 length: 10; V gene: TRBV10-1; J gene: TRBJ2-7; clone size: few; D gene: -; CDR3 DNA: TGCGCCAGCAGTGAATCCGAGCAGTACTTC; CDR3 protein: CASSESEQYF
CDR3 length: 12; V gene: TRBV30; J gene: TRBJ1-5; clone size: few; D gene: -; CDR3 DNA: TGTGCCTGGAGCACCGGGGGAAAGCCCCAGCATTTT; CDR3 protein: CAWSTGGKPQHF
CDR3 length: 18; V gene: TRBV9; J gene: TRBJ2-7; clone size: -; D gene: TRBD2; CDR3 DNA: TGTGCCAGCAGCGTAGCGGGGGCCTTCCCCGGACTAGCGGGTCCTCAGTACTTC; CDR3 protein: CASSVAGAFPGLAGPQYF
CDR3 length: 14; V gene: TRBV30; J gene: TRBJ1-1; clone size: -; D gene: -; CDR3 DNA: TGTGCCTGGAGGGCATCGGGGTTCGACACTGAAGCTTTCTTT; CDR3 protein: CAWRASGFDTEAFF
CDR3 length: 16; V gene: TRBV4-1; J gene: TRBJ2-1; clone size: -; D gene: TRBD2; CDR3 DNA: TGCGCCAGCAGCCGCGGGACTAGCGGGAGTTTGAATGAGCAGTTCTTC; CDR3 protein: CASSRGTSGSLNEQFF
CDR3 length: 15; V gene: TRBV4-1; J gene: TRBJ2-7; clone size: -; D gene: TRBD2; CDR3 DNA: TGCGCCAGCAGCTCACCCGGGACTAAGGCCCACGAGCAGTACTTC; CDR3 protein: CASSSPGTKAHEQYF
CDR3 length: 15; V gene: TRBV5-6; J gene: TRBJ2-7; clone size: -; D gene: -; CDR3 DNA: TGTGCCAGCCATCAAGACAGCGATCTATACTACGAGCAGTACTTC; CDR3 protein: CASHQDSDLYYEQYF